This T cell receptor beta chain emerged from a study of cytomegalovirus exposure and HLA in healthy donors (dated by TCRdb to 2017 to 2019). As for the study more broadly: An earlier analysis of approximately 550 of the donors reported roughly 270 Gb of sequence data and around 110 million unique TCR beta sequences from 150 million to 200 million T cells. High-throughput TCR immunosequencing, statistical association of individual TCRs with disease status, and machine learning were combined to predict cytomegalovirus infection status. Among roughly 400 genotyped donors of the cohort, an average of approximately 240,000 unique TCR beta nucleotide sequences was sequenced per donor, of which roughly 18% were non-productive. An early release that covered more than 550 HLA-typed donors contained approximately 300 gigabases of sequencing data and some 87 million unique TCR sequences. An earlier analysis of more than 450 of the donors used high-throughput TCR beta sequencing to judge whether each TCR beta V gene segment behaved as functional or pseudogenic. Among the roughly 390 genotyped donors, 75% to 90% belonged to the genetic ancestry cluster associated with self-reported Caucasian donors. Typing coverage varied by locus: roughly 629-640 donors for A, B, C, DRB1 and DQB1; roughly 500 for DQA1; around 610 for DPA1; 400 to 480 for DPB1. Donor age, sex, ethnicity and CMV serostatus were compiled alongside the repertoire data. A separate validation cohort of roughly 130 different subjects was used in addition to the approximately 700-subject first cohort. Because of strong linkage in the cohort, five DR-DQ haplotypes were treated as single units for association and clustering. A later analysis re-analyzed previously published TCR beta repertoires from 666 donors and added high-resolution HLA genotyping to study TCR occurrence patterns. The study was designed to test whether signatures of past pathogen exposure could be identified by cataloging public T cell receptors. Rather than using new phenotypic data, the later analysis identified candidate immune exposures from TCR beta sequences and from how often those sequences occurred across donors. The T cell repertoires of 550 to 850 subjects were profiled by immunosequencing and related to cytomegalovirus serostatus. All discovery cohort repertoires had been generated using a single sequencing platform. HLA typing included class I and class II loci at four-digit resolution. A later genetic analysis used genome-wide SNP genotypes for about 55% of the 666 donors, treating that subset as a discovery cohort.

The library came from the immunoSEQ multiplex PCR assay. For the multiplex PCR, a mixture combining 60 forward primers for TCR Vbeta segments and 13 reverse primers for TCR Jbeta segments was used. A multiplex PCR assay on genomic DNA amplified the CDR3 region of rearranged TCR beta genes. Amplified TCR beta libraries were sequenced as 87-base-pair reads on the Illumina HiSeq System. The original pipeline was this. A later analysis tallied 75 million to 85 million unique TCR beta chains across the 550 to 850 repertoires, and some 10 million of those chains were shared by two or more donors. To remove PCR and sequencing errors, raw reads were error-corrected and collapsed into unique sequences using a nearest-neighbor algorithm that merged closely related sequences. Alignment of CDR3 sequences to IMGT reference sequences was used to assign V, D and J gene segments. For a sequence to be retained, a match of at least six nucleotides to both a V gene segment and a J gene segment was required. A rearrangement was called productive if the CDR3 had no stop codons and remained in frame with V and J, and every other rearrangement was called non-productive. CDR3 was defined by IMGT convention, running from the second conserved V-encoded cysteine to the conserved J-encoded phenylalanine. In an earlier analysis of some 550 of the donors, sequences lacking an unambiguous match to a single V gene segment were excluded. An earlier analysis of fewer than 650 of the donors classified V segments as functional when productive rearrangements were above 56.7% and as segregating when the standard deviation between donors was above 5%. To diagnose cytomegalovirus status from the catalog of TCR beta chain sequences, a statistical classification framework was built. In a later analysis, V and J genes were assigned by comparing TCR nucleotide sequences against IMGT/GENE-DB human TR gene sequences. The TCRdist pipeline was used in a later analysis to assign CDR3 sequences and most-parsimonious VDJ recombination scenarios. In a later analysis, each TCR beta chain was defined by its CDR3 amino acid sequence together with its V-gene family, and reads lacking a unique V-gene family were excluded. As a way to deal with suspected cross-contamination and a sequencing artifact, a later analysis dropped nearly 600 nucleotide sequences that were highly shared and had low generation probability. For each public chain, a later analysis derived a clonal expansion index from normalized ranks of inferred template counts within each repertoire. In a later analysis, generation probabilities were computed using a VDJ recombination model fitted to out-of-frame rearrangements, and the results were checked against IGoR. In a later analysis, TCR-TCR, TCR-HLA and TCR-CMV co-occurrence was scored with hypergeometric tests, and a repertoire-size bias correction was applied to TCR pairs. A later analysis estimated false discovery rates by permuting HLA or CMV assignments 20 times. In a later analysis, co-occurring TCRs were grouped using DBSCAN, with TCRdist sequence similarity added in when clustering inside HLA-allele-positive subsets. Co-occurrence clustering excluded repertoires with fewer than 30,000 or more than 120,000 public chains, plus five with anomalous nucleotide sharing. Drawn from immuneACCESS, this table holds only the in-frame rearrangements with V and J called that TCRdb kept. Clones are partly lost; checked studies trace under half to an unresolved V gene and leave the rest unexplained. The V and J calls and clone size come from that table; D and trimming were worked out from the DNA. The sample table lists 100,000 to 150,000 clones, 83% of them with a count of one. Roughly 3.7% of the sample lies in the top ten.

The CDR3 starts with the cysteine, ends with the phenylalanine, and has 13 residues. Only the CDR3 portion is preserved as DNA: 39 bases, with reading frame beginning at the first base. V ends up 5 bases short and J 2 bases short, with an unmatched junction base count of 0. CDR1 and CDR2 are drawn from the germline V gene: SGHRS, YFSETQ. The cohort was made up of about 670 healthy bone marrow donors. All cohort members were sampled while nominally healthy, although unrecorded immune exposures were likely present. The donor tested CMV seropositive, placing the donor among the 290 or so seropositive members of the cohort. A peripheral blood sample was collected from each donor, and TCR beta sequencing was performed on peripheral blood mononuclear cells. Genomic DNA was extracted from the blood cell samples with the Qiagen DNeasy Blood Extraction Kit. Broad study findings and their caveats: A later analysis reported that several top co-occurrence clusters appeared linked to parvovirus B19, influenza, CMV and Epstein-Barr virus. In a later analysis, HLA-associated TCR beta chains showed more clonal expansion and lower generation probabilities than non-associated chains that were equally common. HLA typing was unavailable for some donors at each locus, so association tests used only the typed subset. An earlier analysis of approximately 500 of the donors showed that most TCR beta V segments appeared in productive rearrangements either about 87% or about 30% of the time, which broadly matched IMGT annotations. A later analysis associated about 18,000 TCR beta sequences with specific HLA alleles at a false discovery rate of 0.05. According to the authors, the approach could potentially be generalized to other disease states and immunological phenotypes. Across donors, most TCR sequences were observed very rarely, whereas some public TCRs were present in many individuals. According to a later genetic analysis, donors in an Asian-associated ancestry cluster had fewer N-insertions in productive TCRs than the approximately 700-donor mean. Cytomegalovirus status was reported to be diagnosed by the classifier with high specificity and sensitivity in both the original and validation cohorts. A few of the identified cytomegalovirus-associated TCR beta chains were confirmed in vitro to be specific for cytomegalovirus antigens. The sequencing pipeline was judged likely to have produced a cluster of highly shared sequence variants as a technical artifact. A total of 150 to 200 TCR beta chains were listed by the study as associated with cytomegalovirus. A later genetic analysis associated a missense DCLRE1C variant with V-gene and J-gene trimming of TCR beta chains, and an independent cohort replicated the association. Only TCR beta chains were sequenced in this cohort, and the absence of alpha or paired-chain data limited detectable features. CMV serostatus was the only immune exposure information available for the cohort. Roughly uniform sequencing depth across donors was assumed in presence/absence analyses, although this assumption may not hold. According to a later analysis, TCR association rates differed among HLA loci, with DRB1 alleles showing the most associated TCRs and HLA-C alleles showing the fewest. A further reported finding was that TCR beta sequences accurately predicted the HLA-A and HLA-B alleles for most subjects in the first cohort. According to a later analysis, most CMV-associated TCR beta chains appeared to be HLA-restricted, and the HLA associations seemed to be driven largely by CMV exposure. The 87-base-pair reads could not distinguish some IMGT-functional V segments, including TRBV6-2 and TRBV6-3, so those segments were excluded. Correlated functional status among segregating V segments might reflect linkage disequilibrium, but an unknown experimental factor could not be ruled out. Because counts were too low, about 15 rarely observed V segments, including chromosome 9 orphons, were left out of the earlier analysis of about 500 of the donors. Strong co-occurrence of HLA alleles, especially DR and DQ, made assigning TCR associations to individual alleles difficult.

Of note for this clone: The antigen this receptor binds is unknown. No base quality values were provided; no much bigger clone lies one nucleotide off.

Sample: PBMCs. The sequence joins TRBV5-1 to TRBJ2-1, with 8 bases matching TRBD1. The origin of this receptor is a woman aged 40-49 years in good health and CMV-seropositive. The CDR3 reads as follows: CASRDRAYNEQFF. The nucleotides read TGCGCCAGCAGGGACAGGGCCTACAATGAGCAGTTCTTC.